This T cell receptor (beta chain) was observed in a study of OX40 agonist ivuxolimab in advanced cancers. Study as a whole: Administration of intravenous ivuxolimab to patients occurred every 2 weeks at 0.01 to 10 mg/kg.

The study, taken as a whole, reports: The antigen specificity of the peripheral T cells (those that were expanded) was not determined. In the 0.1 to 3.0 mg/kg range, CD4+ and CD8+ blood T cells had expanded clonally by week 6.

CDR1 is MNHEY, CDR2 SMNVEV, per germline (reference sequence). Trimming removed 6 bases from V and 2 bases from J; junction bases left unmatched: 4. The CDR3 is made up of 14 amino acids. Sequencing was performed with immunoSEQ multiplex PCR; in TCRdb, only in-frame clones are kept and a portion is missing. The sample shows about 64,000 clones, 85% to 95% of them seen only once. As concerns this clone: Antigen specificity is unknown.

This receptor was taken from an adult with an advanced solid tumor such as melanoma, head and neck, liver or kidney cancer. This specimen was CD4+ or CD8+ T cells sorted from blood, taken in a trial of the OX40 agonist ivuxolimab. This chain links TRBV27 with TRBJ2-5; TRBD2 agrees at 9 bases. CDR3 region: CASRKTSGQETQYF. As DNA, the CDR3 is TGTGCCAGCAGGAAGACTAGCGGACAAGAGACCCAGTACTTC.